This TCR beta chain was recorded in a study of blood T cell repertoires in COVID-19. TCRdb keeps only in-frame clones here, not all; method: immunoSEQ multiplex PCR. Of about 430,000 clones in the sample, over 75% were seen once. The sample was PBMCs or T cells enriched from blood (not recorded which). The TCR was taken from a woman between 18 and 30 years old who had been exposed to COVID-19.

The CDR3 is CASSGHTIVSLHF. CDR3 DNA: TGTGCCAGTAGTGGGCACACGATTGTATCCCTCCACTTT. The chain uses TRBV19 and TRBJ1-6, with D unclear. Germline assignment: CDR1 LNHDA and CDR2 SQIVND (reference sequence). The CDR3 spans 13 residues. V was shortened by 5 bases and J by 14 bases, with 16 bases between the two germline ends.